This section outlines one T cell receptor beta chain sequence together with its context. This specimen belongs to a study of T cells in Graves' hyperthyroidism and ophthalmopathy. Across the whole study: Specimen type is peripheral blood, collected at initial diagnosis prior to any treatment.

At least 3 on the Clinical Activity Score was recorded for ophthalmopathy patients, who also had NOSPECS grade at least 4 and duration under 3 months. Every diagnosis used clinical symptoms, serum thyroxine and TRAb, thyroid ultrasound and orbital computed tomography. RNA transcripts provided the source from which TCR beta CDR3 regions were amplified. TCR CDR3 underwent first-round RT-PCR with the HTBI primer set. MiXCR, applied by TCRdb to the multiplex PCR reads, yields one record per CDR3 protein. The data show fewer than 650,000 distinct CDR3 sequences, with 14% seen just once and around 7% held by the top ten. The germline V gene has CDR1 LNHDA and CDR2 SQIVND (reference sequence). CDR3 size: 14 residues. The V and J ends lost 6 bases and 3 bases respectively, with 11 bases between them.

The chain has TRBV19 and TRBJ2-2; the D is unclear. Material: blood. The clonotype comes from a young woman with Graves' ophthalmopathy. CDR3 region: CASRLTGDTGELFF. Written as DNA, the CDR3 is TGTGCCAGTAGATTGACTGGGGACACCGGGGAGCTGTTTTTT.